A single sample is the source of the 3 T cell receptor beta chains below, sequenced in a study of blood T cell repertoires in COVID-19 (dated by TCRdb to 2020 to 2022). The library was produced with the immunoSEQ multiplex PCR assay. TCRdb obtained this table from immuneACCESS and retained in-frame rearrangements with V and J assigned. These tables miss some clones; where compared with another copy, unresolved V genes account for less than half of the shortfall, and the remainder is unexplained. The sample table holds roughly 170,000 clones, of which roughly 89% were seen once. The ten largest make up 0.8% to 1% of the sample. Sequencing was done on a sample of peripheral blood. The receptors were gathered from a young woman who had recovered from COVID-19.

V and J are TRBV5-6 and TRBJ1-2, with D maybe TRBD1 (6 bases). The CDR3 is 15 residues long. Trimming took off 4 bases at V and 4 bases at J, with 17 bases between the two ends. Germline V gene data show CDR1 as SGHDT and CDR2 as YYEEEE. The CDR3 DNA is TGTGCCAGCAGCCTGACGACAGGAGAGGCCTATGGCTACACCTTC. Translated, it gives CASSLTTGEAYGYTF.

This rearrangement joins TRBV25-1 to TRBJ1-1; 10 bases match TRBD1. The germline V gene has CDR1 MGHDK and CDR2 SYGVNS. V was pared by 3 bases and J by 7 bases, with 8 bases of the junction left unmatched. The CDR3 consists of 15 residues. This CDR3 reads CASSDPGQGMVEAFF. The CDR3 DNA reads TGTGCCAGCAGTGATCCGGGACAGGGGATGGTTGAAGCTTTCTTT.

The J gene is TRBJ1-2, the V gene TRBV20-1, with D hard to call. The CDR3 totals 11 residues. V was shortened by 7 bases and J by 4 bases, with 10 bases between the two germline ends. CDR1 is DFQATT, CDR2 SNEGSKA, per germline (reference sequence). CDR3 region: CSVTRSYGYTF. Here the CDR3 DNA reads TGCAGTGTCACTCGGTCCTATGGCTACACCTTC.